The source of this TCR beta chain is a study of low-dose radiotherapy and immunotherapy resistance in tumors. Whole-study context: Each fraction for Cohort 1 was 0.5 Gy, given every 2 weeks, and the total came to 6.5 Gy. Doses delivered to Cohort 2 were 1 Gy per fraction every two weeks, amounting to 13 Gy over 26 weeks.

As to time point: after trial treatment. The treatment: LDRT plus nivolumab, ipilimumab, low-dose cyclophosphamide and aspirin (RACIN trial). TRAV- and TRBV-specific primers primed first-strand cDNA, covering alpha and beta chains. A constant-region primer paired with the V-primer adapter amplified TCRs over roughly 18 PCR cycles. MiXCR, run by TCRdb on the reads, gives a single entry per CDR3 protein. This repertoire shows 60,000 or so distinct CDR3 sequences, roughly 23% found once; its top ten account for approximately 6.4%. V lost 6 bases and J 0 bases, leaving 11 bases between the germline ends. The CDR3 loop spans 14 amino acids. The V gene's germline CDR1 is MGHDK and CDR2 SYGVNS. Ten or more counts support this clonotype.

The V and J genes are TRBV25-1 and TRBJ1-1; possible D gene TRBD1, 5 bases. This sample comprised PBMCs, obtained after low-dose radiotherapy plus immunotherapy. This receptor was obtained from a male donor with prostate cancer. The CDR3 here is CASRAGYLNTEAFF. CDR3 bases: TGTGCCAGCAGGGCAGGGTATCTGAACACTGAAGCTTTCTTT. Complete variable domain (other parts from reference TRBV25-1 and TRBJ1-1): EADIYQTPRYLVIGTGKKITLECSQTMGHDKMYWYQQDPGMELHLIHYSYGVNSTEKGDLSSESTVSRIRTEHFPLTLESARPSHTSQYLCASRAGYLNTEAFFGQGTRLTVV.